This TCR beta chain was captured by sequencing in a study of CD4 and CD8 cells across lung adenocarcinoma regions (dated by TCRdb to 2017 to 2018). As for the study more broadly: The study examined intratumor heterogeneity of the T cell receptor repertoire by comparing tumor centers with tumor margins.

Concerning this clonotype itself: Its antigen is still unknown. The junction departs from the called germline gene at one end, perhaps through a read error.

The library relied on PCR. Sequencing was performed on a HiSeq X Ten. TCRdb cleaned the public reads at Q25 with fastp, built clones with MiXCR and kept in-frame beta chains. Entries that share a CDR3 protein sequence are merged under the most common genes and DNA. Counted in this sample were roughly 1,700 distinct CDR3 sequences; about 42% of them appeared once. The ten largest clones represent approximately 24% of the sample. Patients with localized lung adenocarcinoma, a subtype of non-small cell lung cancer, were used as donors. The samples were taken from the centers of localized lung adenocarcinomas. For TCR repertoire analysis, CD4+ T cells from tumor tissue were profiled apart from CD8+ T cells. The receptor's source is a female donor with lung adenocarcinoma. The CD4 and CD8 labels of this study may be unreliable. Sequencing was done on a sample of CD4+ T cells from the center of a lung tumor. The cell subset or site label, read with the paper, signifies: tumor center region.

The DNA is TGCGCCGGGAGCCATGCCAAAGAGACCCAGTACTTT. It translates to CAGSHAKETQYF. This receptor chain uses TRBV5-1 and TRBJ2-3; the D gene is possibly TRBD2, with 5 bases matching. Including cysteine and phenylalanine, the CDR3 has 12 amino acids. This entry keeps only the CDR3 DNA: 36 bases, framed from base 1. CDR1 SGHRS and CDR2 YFSETQ are derived from the germline V gene.